The 25 T cell receptor beta chains given below trace back to one sample, sequenced in a study of blood T cells in healthy people across ages. Sample-barcoded 5' priming and a J-beta primer mix drove a second PCR of roughly 6 to 12 cycles. TCRdb reprocessed the 5' RACE reads with MiXCR, giving one entry per CDR3 protein. The sample has 660,000 or so distinct CDR3 sequences; roughly 50% are singletons. Sequencing input: blood. The receptors come from a man aged 55-75 years in good health.

This clonotype was detected a few times. V and J are TRBV3-1 and TRBJ2-5; D is unclear. CDR1 and CDR2 from the germline V gene are LGHDT and YNNKEL (reference sequence). CDR3 length: 15 amino acids. V lost 1 base to trimming and J lost 5 bases, with 14 bases between them. The CDR3: CASSQVCSSRETQYF. The CDR3 nucleotides are TGTGCCAGCAGCCAAGTTTGCAGTTCACGGGAGACCCAGTACTTC.

The rearrangement links TRBV2 to TRBJ2-3; either TRBD1 or TRBD2 may supply D (5 bases each). The CDR3 runs 14 residues. Trimming shortened V by 3 bases and J by 4 bases, and 11 bases separated the two germline ends. Germline V gene data show CDR1 as SNHLY and CDR2 as FYNNEI. Written as DNA, the CDR3 is TGTGCCAGCAGTGAGGGGCGGGCCGCAGATACGCAGTATTTT. This codes for CASSEGRAADTQYF.

This clonotype was picked up a small number of times. The chain employs TRBV11-1 and TRBJ1-2; D remains ambiguous. The germline V and J ends were trimmed by 4 bases and 7 bases, with 10 bases remaining between them. Looked up from germline, CDR1 is SGHAT and CDR2 is FQDESV (reference sequence). The CDR3 runs 12 residues. CDR3 protein: CASSSRGGGYTF. CDR3 in DNA: TGTGCCAGCAGCTCGCGGGGAGGTGGCTACACCTTC.

The J gene is TRBJ1-1, the V gene TRBV20-1; D gene unclear. The germline V and J ends were trimmed by 6 bases and 0 bases, with 14 bases remaining between them. CDR3 size: 14 residues. The germline CDR1 and CDR2 sequences are DFQATT and SNEGSKA (reference sequence). CDR3 DNA sequence: TGCAGTGCCACTCGGGCCCTCCTGAACACTGAAGCTTTCTTT. It codes for CSATRALLNTEAFF.

V gene TRBV6-5 combines with J gene TRBJ2-5; TRBD1 agrees at 7 bases. Germline V CDR1 and CDR2: MNHEY, SVGAGI. The CDR3 has 16 amino acids. V gave up 0 bases and J gave up 5 bases; unmatched junction bases: 9. CDR3 nucleotide sequence: TGTGCCAGCAGTTACTCGTTCCAACAGGGGTGTGAGACCCAGTACTTC. Protein sequence: CASSYSFQQGCETQYF.

The genes are TRBV2 and TRBJ2-1; either TRBD1 or TRBD2 may supply D (6 bases each). The CDR3 runs to 17 residues. Germline CDR1 and CDR2: SNHLY and FYNNEI. Trimming pared 10 bases from V and 4 bases from J, leaving 26 bases between. CDR3 nucleotides: TGTGCCACCACAAGGGCGTCTAGGGGGGTGGGATACAATGAGCAGTTCTTC. The encoded protein is CATTRASRGVGYNEQFF.

The gene calls are TRBV4-1 and TRBJ2-5; TRBD2 aligns across 10 bases. The CDR3 totals 16 residues. The J segment lost 7 bases and the V segment lost 4 bases, leaving 12 bases of the junction unmatched. Per the germline V gene, CDR1 is MGHRA and CDR2 is YSYEKL. CDR3 region: CASSPGDSGGLLTQYF. Written as DNA, the CDR3 is TGCGCCAGCAGCCCTGGGGATAGCGGGGGGTTGTTGACCCAGTACTTC.

V is TRBV5-5 and J is TRBJ2-1; unclear D gene. The V and J ends lost 4 bases and 0 bases respectively, with 17 bases between them. The CDR3 sequence is 17 residues long. The germline V gene encodes CDR1 SGHKS and CDR2 YYEKEE (reference sequence). CDR3 bases: TGTGCCAGCAGCACAAGGACGGAAGAGAGCTCCTACAATGAGCAGTTCTTC. Protein product: CASSTRTEESSYNEQFF.

This chain uses TRBV6-5 with TRBJ2-3; 7 positions agree with TRBD2. Germline values: CDR1 MNHEY, CDR2 SVGAGI. The CDR3 loop spans 17 amino acids. With V trimmed by 0 bases and J by 3 bases, 9 bases remained unmatched. The chain's CDR3 is CASSYSWTRARTDTQYF. The DNA of the CDR3 is TGTGCCAGCAGTTACTCTTGGACTAGGGCGAGGACAGATACGCAGTATTTT.

The V call is TRBV3-1, the J call TRBJ2-3; perhaps TRBD1 as D (5 bases). This CDR3 is 14 amino acids long. Per the germline V gene, CDR1 is LGHDT and CDR2 is YNNKEL (reference sequence). V lost 2 bases and J 2 bases, leaving 8 bases between the germline ends. The CDR3 DNA reads TGTGCCAGCAGCCAACCCAGGGCCACAGATACGCAGTATTTT. As protein: CASSQPRATDTQYF.

A few counts support this clonotype. CDR3 DNA: TGTGCCAGCAGCAAAGGACGGGGTTCCTACGAGCAGTACTTC. It translates to CASSKGRGSYEQYF. The rearrangement links TRBV21-1 to TRBJ2-7. TRBV21-1 is a recognized pseudogene. This CDR3 has 14 amino acids.

The genes are TRBV20-1 and TRBJ2-3, with TRBD2 matching over 14 bases. CDR3 length: 17 amino acids. Germline V gene data show CDR1 as DFQATT and CDR2 as SNEGSKA (reference sequence). J was trimmed by 4 bases and V by 4 bases; bases with no gene match: 10. The DNA for the CDR3 is TGCAGTGCTATCGTTAAGACTAGCGGGGGGGCCGCAGATACGCAGTATTTT. The encoded protein is CSAIVKTSGGAADTQYF.

V and J are TRBV10-3 and TRBJ1-2, with TRBD1 identical over 11 bases. This CDR3 contains 14 residues. In germline, CDR1 is ENHRY, CDR2 SYGVKD. With 4 bases clipped from V and 4 bases from J, the junction kept 2 bases outside the gene matches. The CDR3 sequence is CAISAGTGGYGYTF. CDR3 DNA: TGTGCCATCAGTGCCGGGACAGGGGGCTATGGCTACACCTTC.

This clonotype was seen only once. The chain recombines TRBV6-5 with TRBJ1-2; 10 bases are a match to TRBD1. This CDR3 contains 18 residues. V shed 2 bases and J 4 bases; nucleotides not matched to a gene: 13. The V gene's germline CDR1 is MNHEY and CDR2 SVGAGI. The CDR3 DNA reads TGTGCCAGCAGTTACGCCGGGACAGGGGCTTCGGAGAGCTATGGCTACACCTTC. It yields the protein CASSYAGTGASESYGYTF.

This rearrangement joins TRBV4-1 to TRBJ2-3, with a weak D call TRBD2 (5 bases). Trimming left V 3 bases short and J 1 base short, with 8 bases between. The germline gives CDR1 MGHRA, CDR2 YSYEKL. The CDR3 has 14 amino acids. CDR3 nucleotide sequence: TGCGCCAGCAGCCAGAATAGCGGCACAGATACGCAGTATTTT. Its protein product is CASSQNSGTDTQYF.

The V gene is TRBV21-1, the J gene TRBJ1-5; no DNA check was done on the table's D call, TRBD1. TRBV21-1 is shown as a pseudogene. The CDR3 is 15 residues long. Here the CDR3 reads CASSRAGGGDQPQHF. Here the CDR3 DNA reads TGTGCCAGCAGCAGAGCAGGGGGCGGGGACCAGCCCCAGCATTTT.

The rearrangement links TRBV7-2 to TRBJ2-5; 12 bases align to TRBD1. With 1 base clipped from V and 4 bases from J, the junction kept 1 base outside the gene matches. The CDR3 has 15 residues. Germline-derived CDR1 and CDR2 are SGHTA and FQGNSA. The DNA for the CDR3 is TGTGCCAGCAGCTTAGGGGGACAGGGGGCAGAGACCCAGTACTTC. Translated, it gives CASSLGGQGAETQYF.

This chain links TRBV25-1 with TRBJ2-5; 9 bases fit TRBD1. The junction had 3 bases not matched to a gene; V was cut back by 1 base and J by 9 bases. The CDR3 consists of 13 residues. Germline V gene data show CDR1 as MGHDK and CDR2 as SYGVNS. CDR3 in amino acids: CASSELGQGAQYF. DNA of the CDR3: TGTGCCAGCAGTGAATTGGGACAGGGTGCCCAGTACTTC.

This clonotype was observed a few times. The chain joins TRBV3-1 to TRBJ2-5, with 13 positions matching TRBD2. Trimming at V came to 1 base and at J to 2 bases, leaving 1 base not matched to a gene. Germline CDR1 is LGHDT and CDR2 is YNNKEL (reference sequence). This CDR3 has 16 amino acids. CDR3 in amino acids: CASSQGLAGGQETQYF. The CDR3 DNA sequence: TGTGCCAGCAGCCAAGGACTAGCGGGGGGACAAGAGACCCAGTACTTC.

CDR3 nucleotides: TGTGCCAGCAGCTTGGCCGGGACTAGCATTTTTGTACTCGGTGAGCAGTTCTTC. Translated, it gives CASSLAGTSIFVLGEQFF. The chain combines TRBV5-8 with TRBJ2-1; 9 nucleotides match TRBD2. V trimming: 0 bases; J trimming: 9 bases; junction bases outside the gene matches: 16. Germline CDR1 is SGHTS and CDR2 is YDEGEE. The CDR3 has 18 residues. The full variable domain, rest sourced from reference TRBV5-8 and TRBJ2-1, is EAGVTQSPTHLIKTRGQQATLRCSPISGHTSVYWYQQALGLGLQFLLWYDEGEERNRGNFPPRFSGRQFPNYSSELNVNALELEDSALYLCASSLAGTSIFVLGEQFFGPGTRLTVL.

This chain joins TRBV20-1 and TRBJ1-2; 7 bases map to TRBD1. The CDR3 consists of 14 residues. Germline-derived CDR1 and CDR2 are DFQATT and SNEGSKA (reference sequence). Unmatched junction bases numbered 9, after V lost 0 bases and J lost 8 bases. As DNA, the CDR3 is TGCAGTGCTAGAGATTTGCAGGGGGAAAAGGGCTACACCTTC. Protein product: CSARDLQGEKGYTF.

V gene TRBV5-1 combines with J gene TRBJ2-3; D perhaps matches TRBD2 (6 bases). The CDR3 is 16 amino acids. CDR1 SGHRS and CDR2 YFSETQ come from the germline V gene. V dropped 4 bases and J dropped 5 bases, with 20 bases sitting between them. The CDR3 spells CASSPNPGVTGDTQYF. The DNA of the CDR3 is TGCGCCAGCAGCCCTAACCCGGGAGTTACCGGAGATACGCAGTATTTT. The full variable domain, rest sourced from reference TRBV5-1 and TRBJ2-3, is KAGVTQTPRYLIKTRGQQVTLSCSPISGHRSVSWYQQTPGQGLQFLFEYFSETQRNKGNFPGRFSGRQFSNSRSEMNVSTLELGDSALYLCASSPNPGVTGDTQYFGPGTRLTVL.

The chain links TRBV5-5 to TRBJ2-2, with D tentatively TRBD2 (5 bases). Trimming pared 2 bases from V and 1 base from J, leaving 12 bases between. Germline V gene data show CDR1 as SGHKS and CDR2 as YYEKEE (reference sequence). The CDR3 has 16 amino acids. The CDR3: CASSFAAGQNTGELFF. In DNA, the CDR3 is TGTGCCAGCAGCTTCGCGGCGGGCCAGAACACCGGGGAGCTGTTTTTT.

The chain combines TRBV5-1 with TRBJ2-7, with 9 bases that match TRBD1. CDR3 length equals 16 residues. Germline trimming cut 0 bases from V and 0 bases from J; bases unmatched to any gene: 4. In germline, CDR1 is SGHRS, CDR2 YFSETQ. This CDR3 reads CASSLGNRGRSYEQYF. CDR3 DNA sequence: TGCGCCAGCAGCTTGGGGAACAGGGGGCGCTCCTACGAGCAGTACTTC.

This clonotype was observed a handful of times. The rearrangement uses TRBV12-3 or TRBV12-4 and TRBJ2-2; tentative D call: TRBD2 (5 bases). The CDR3 consists of 14 residues. Trimming cost V 7 bases and J 5 bases, with 14 bases left between them. The CDR3 coding sequence is TGTGCCAGCATGAAGCGGTGGGATACCGGGGAGCTGTTTTTT. Translating it yields CASMKRWDTGELFF.